This is a list of T cell receptor beta chains from one sample in a study of blood T cell repertoires in COVID-19. Repertoires were generated with immunoSEQ multiplex PCR, while TCRdb's copy carries only in-frame clones and drops some. The table shows 120,000 or so clones, with approximately 83% occurring only once. Sequencing was done on a sample of peripheral blood. The receptors come from a woman over 75 with acute or convalescent COVID-19. CDR3s include the opening cysteine and the closing phenylalanine or tryptophan. The D gene is left open where the match is weak. The listing skips clone size in some rows; elsewhere it reads once, few, many or a size class.

TRBV7-9	TRBJ1-1	TRBD1	NA	CASSRGGWPEAFF	TGTGCCAGCAGCAGAGGGGGCTGGCCTGAAGCTTTCTTT
TRBV2	TRBJ1-5	NA	NA	CASSGGGNQPQHF	TGTGCCAGCAGTGGGGGGGGAAATCAGCCCCAGCATTTT
TRBV14	TRBJ2-7	TRBD2	NA	CASSRGGPGTFYEQYF	TGTGCCAGCAGCCGCGGGGGTCCGGGAACCTTCTACGAGCAGTACTTC
TRBV27	TRBJ2-7	NA	NA	CASPERSYEQYF	TGTGCCAGCCCCGAACGGAGCTACGAGCAGTACTTC
TRBV11-3	TRBJ2-2	TRBD1	NA	CASSSGQGYTGELFF	TGTGCCAGCAGCTCCGGACAGGGGTACACCGGGGAGCTGTTTTTT
TRBV4-2	TRBJ1-4	NA	NA	CASSQDRGFNEKLFF	TGTGCCAGCAGCCAAGACCGGGGTTTTAATGAAAAACTGTTTTTT
TRBV3-1/TRBV3-2	TRBJ2-2	TRBD1	few	CASSRQGRTLAGELFF	TGTGCCAGCAGCCGACAGGGACGAACTTTGGCCGGGGAGCTGTTTTTT
TRBV28	TRBJ1-4	NA	NA	CASSLRDGGGRLREKLFF	TGTGCCAGCAGTTTAAGGGATGGCGGGGGAAGGCTACGTGAAAAACTGTTTTTT
TRBV12-3/TRBV12-4	TRBJ1-1	NA	NA	CVSSVNTEAFF	TGTGTCAGTTCTGTGAACACTGAAGCTTTCTTT
TRBV7-2	TRBJ1-2	NA	few	CASSLGQFYGYTF	TGTGCCAGCAGCTTAGGGCAGTTCTATGGCTACACCTTC
TRBV5-4	TRBJ1-3	NA	NA	CASSPGPGVSGNTIYF	TGTGCCAGCAGCCCCGGGCCAGGGGTCTCTGGAAACACCATATATTTT
TRBV18	TRBJ1-2	TRBD1	NA	CASSPPDRAYGYTF	TGTGCCAGCTCACCACCCGACAGGGCTTATGGCTACACCTTC